This T cell receptor (beta chain) came from a study of cytomegalovirus exposure and HLA in healthy donors. Notes on the study in general: Later on, a genetic analysis was performed. It linked a missense variant in DCLRE1C with V- and J-gene trimming of TCR beta. The authors considered a cluster of highly shared sequence variants likely to be a sequencing artifact.

V was trimmed by 5 bases and J by 0 bases, leaving 8 bases between them. The CDR3 is made up of 13 amino acids. Germline lookup yields CDR1 GTSNPN and CDR2 SVGIG (reference sequence). Use of 60 Vbeta and 13 Jbeta primers characterized the PCR. The protocol was immunoSEQ multiplex PCR, while the TCRdb copy is restricted to in-frame clones and leaves out a portion. In the table there are around 110,000 clones, just over 70% of which are singletons. A remark on this clone: Its antigen remains unidentified.

The sample consisted of PBMCs. This TCR was sampled from a boy under 18 in good health and CMV-seronegative. V and J are TRBV30 and TRBJ1-3; unclear D gene. The CDR3 sequence: CAWGPISGNTIYF. In nucleotides, the CDR3 is TGTGCCTGGGGGCCGATCTCTGGAAACACCATATATTTT. The whole variable domain, filled in from reference TRBV30 and TRBJ1-3, reads SQTIHQWPATLVQPVGSPLSLECTVEGTSNPNLYWYRQAAGRGLQLLFYSVGIGQISSEVPQNLSASRPQDRQFILSSKKLLLSDSGFYLCAWGPISGNTIYFGEGSWLTVV.